The clone carrying this T cell receptor (delta chain) ranks as medium-sized (0.01 to 0.1%). TCRdb re-called the reads with CATT. The table lists 2,200 or so delta-chain clones, less than 2% of them singletons, with 34% in the top ten. These data come from a study of gamma-delta chains in newborns, infants, children. Study summary: Innate gammadelta T cells reportedly expand polyclonally right after birth, driven by microbial exposure, per the title.

The V segment lost 3 bases and the J segment 0 bases; nucleotides outside the gene matches: 28. The CDR3 is 21 amino acids. CDR1 and CDR2 (germline): TVYSNPD, GDNSRS (reference sequence). The sequence was obtained from a child who was a newborn, infant or young child, either healthy, febrile or measles-vaccinated (not recorded which). The chain combines TRDV3 with TRDJ1; 7 nucleotides agree with TRDD3. What was sequenced was blood. The CDR3 here is CAFPGSAYGQGWGTYTDKLIF. CDR3 DNA: TGTGCCTTCCCAGGTTCCGCCTACGGTCAAGGGTGGGGGACCTACACCGATAAACTCATCTTT.